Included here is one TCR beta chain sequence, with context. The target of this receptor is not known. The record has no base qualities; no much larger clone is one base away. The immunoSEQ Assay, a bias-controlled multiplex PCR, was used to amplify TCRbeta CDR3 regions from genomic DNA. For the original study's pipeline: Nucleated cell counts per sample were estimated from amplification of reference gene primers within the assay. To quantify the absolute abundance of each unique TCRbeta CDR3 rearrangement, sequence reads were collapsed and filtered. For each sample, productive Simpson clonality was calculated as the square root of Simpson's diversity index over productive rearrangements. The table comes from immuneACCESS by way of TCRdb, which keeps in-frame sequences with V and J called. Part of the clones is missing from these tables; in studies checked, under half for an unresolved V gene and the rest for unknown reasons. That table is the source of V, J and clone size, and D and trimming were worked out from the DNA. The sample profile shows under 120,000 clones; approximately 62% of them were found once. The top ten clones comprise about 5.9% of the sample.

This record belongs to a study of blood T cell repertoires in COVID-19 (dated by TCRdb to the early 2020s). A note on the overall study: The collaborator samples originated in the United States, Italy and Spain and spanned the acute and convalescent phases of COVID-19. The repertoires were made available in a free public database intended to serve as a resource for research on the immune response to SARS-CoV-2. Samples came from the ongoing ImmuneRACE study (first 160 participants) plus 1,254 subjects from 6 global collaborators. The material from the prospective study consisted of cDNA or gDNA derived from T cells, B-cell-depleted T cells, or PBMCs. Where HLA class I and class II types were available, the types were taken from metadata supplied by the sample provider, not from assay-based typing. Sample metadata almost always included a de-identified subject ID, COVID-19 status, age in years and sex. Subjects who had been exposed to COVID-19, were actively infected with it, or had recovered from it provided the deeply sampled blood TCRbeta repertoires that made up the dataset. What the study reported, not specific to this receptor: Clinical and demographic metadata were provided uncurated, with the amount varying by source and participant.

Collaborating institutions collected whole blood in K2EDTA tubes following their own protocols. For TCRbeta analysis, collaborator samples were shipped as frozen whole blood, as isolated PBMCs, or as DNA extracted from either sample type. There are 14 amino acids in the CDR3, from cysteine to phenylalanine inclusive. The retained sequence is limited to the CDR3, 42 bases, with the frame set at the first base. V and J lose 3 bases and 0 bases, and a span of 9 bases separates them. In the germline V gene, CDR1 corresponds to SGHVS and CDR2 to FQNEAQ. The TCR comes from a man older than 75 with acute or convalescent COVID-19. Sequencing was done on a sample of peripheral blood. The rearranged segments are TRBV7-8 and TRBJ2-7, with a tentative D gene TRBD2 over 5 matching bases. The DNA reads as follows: TGTGCCAGCAGCTTTAGTGGGAGCTCCTACGAGCAGTACTTC. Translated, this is CASSFSGSSYEQYF.